This TCR beta chain was obtained from a study of shared clonotypes between healthy human individuals (dated by TCRdb to the early 2020s). Concerning the study at large: The cohort comprised two women and a few men aged 18 to 49 years. Per donor, three plates each were used for CD4 naive and CD4 memory, two for CD8 naive, and one for CD8 memory. Blood TCR repertoires of four to six healthy adults were deeply sequenced to estimate repertoire size and the extent of clonotype sharing between individuals. To increase sequencing depth and limit assay-specific biases, TCR repertoire library preparation and sequencing were carried out by different laboratories using diverse techniques. Per donor, leukapheresis produced somewhere between about 0.9 and 10 billion PBMCs.

General conclusions and limits of the study: Sampling was limited to blood, and TCR repertoires in tissue likely differ from TCR repertoires in blood. Clonotypes shared by all four sorted-subset donors showed higher generation probabilities than non-shared clonotypes. Estimated clonotype richness was generally larger for naive than for memory subsets. Even with the large sequencing depth, rarefaction of the sorted-subset datasets indicated that sequencing was incomplete. When a handful of donors were compared, the shared fraction of clonotypes was roughly 5% for naive CD4, approximately 3.5% for naive CD8, 2% to 2.5% for memory CD4, and roughly 0.43% for memory CD8. Pairwise subsampling indicated that sequencing depth was expected to affect the degree of clonotype sharing among donors. The genetic and exposure-history diversity represented was limited by the small number of donors.

For this clone: Its specific antigen is unknown. No much larger clone exists at a distance of one base, and base qualities are not known. The same CDR3 can be traced to other DNA sequences in this sample.

TCR CDR3 regions were amplified from genomic DNA by multiplex PCR using the deep immunoSEQ assay. For each cell subset, the extracted genomic DNA was distributed evenly across all wells of several immunoSEQ 96-well plates, and each plate served as one replicate. For sorted subsets, each replicate PCR was loaded with roughly 0.2 ug genomic DNA, equivalent to roughly 30,000 T cell genomes. Purified libraries were quantified with a Qubit 3.0 fluorometer, sized on a Bioanalyzer 2100, and re-quantified with the KAPA Library Quantification kit. A separate single-read 150-cycle Illumina NextSeq 550 flow cell was used to sequence each immunoSEQ 96-well plate. On the study's bioinformatics: Because the immunoSEQ output held only junctional sequences and lacked quality scores, the filtering could not match the filtering applied to full-length reads. Sequences were annotated with PyIR, a Python wrapper for IgBLAST v1.9, and V/J genes and CDR3 were assigned using IMGT germline references. Reads were filtered out if the reads had weak V/J assignments (E-value above 1e-6), no CDR3, stop codons, out-of-frame junctions, or ambiguous translated residues. V3J clonotypes were defined by identical inferred V gene, J gene, and CDR3 amino acid sequence. To compute the percentage overlap between repertoires, the number of shared unique clonotypes was divided by the size of the smaller repertoire. Repertoire richness was assessed with RTK rarefaction, the Chao1 estimator, and Recon v2.1 estimates of unobserved clonotypes. Generation probabilities were computed with OLGA for all TCRbeta clonotypes obtained by the gDNA method from a handful of donors. This immuneACCESS table, as held by TCRdb, lists in-frame sequences with V and J called but not all clones. Of the missing ones, under half trace to an unresolved V gene in checked studies; the others have no known cause. That table furnishes V, J and clone size, whereas the DNA furnished D and trimming. This sample has roughly 2.4 million clones in its table, and around 95% of those were observed once. The top ten constitute roughly 0.13% of the sample.

The donors were healthy, HIV-negative adults who had no recently reported acute infections or vaccinations. Only Caucasian adults living in Nashville, Tennessee, USA were represented among the donors. CD4+ T cells were enriched by magnetic negative selection; naive cells were then positively selected on CD45RA, and the negative fraction formed the memory subset. Blood was obtained by leukapheresis, after which PBMCs were separated by Ficoll-Histopaque density gradient centrifugation and cryopreserved in liquid nitrogen vapor phase. Analytical flow cytometry was used to check the purity and quantity of every magnetically sorted T cell population. Genomic DNA was isolated from every sorted fraction and measured by UV absorbance on a Nanodrop 2000c. This TCR was recovered from a man younger than 35 in good health. The sample comprised naive CD4+ T cells sorted from blood. Read against the paper, the sample's cell subset or site label means: CD45RA+ positively selected.

The CDR3 corresponds to CASSLAGPYGYTF. The base sequence is TGTGCCAGCAGCTTAGCCGGTCCGTATGGCTACACCTTC. The V gene is TRBV7-9 and the J gene is TRBJ1-2; the D gene lacks a confident call. The CDR3 measures 13 amino acids from cysteine to phenylalanine. The kept DNA is CDR3 alone, 39 bases in frame from the first base. CDR1 and CDR2 are read off the germline V gene (reference sequence) as SEHNR and FQNEAQ. V is cut by 0 bases and J by 5 bases, and the space between the germline ends is 7 bases.